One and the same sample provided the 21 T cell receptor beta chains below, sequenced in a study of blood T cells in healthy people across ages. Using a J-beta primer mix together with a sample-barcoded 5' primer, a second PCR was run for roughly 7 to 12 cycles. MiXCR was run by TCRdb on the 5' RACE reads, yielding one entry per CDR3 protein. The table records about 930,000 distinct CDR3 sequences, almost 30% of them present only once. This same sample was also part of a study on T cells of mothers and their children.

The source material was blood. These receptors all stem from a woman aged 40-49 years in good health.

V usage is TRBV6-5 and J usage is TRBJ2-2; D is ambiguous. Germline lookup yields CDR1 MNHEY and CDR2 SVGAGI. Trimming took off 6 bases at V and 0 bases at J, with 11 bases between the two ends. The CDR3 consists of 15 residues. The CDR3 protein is CASRERTANTGELFF. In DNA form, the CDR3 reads TGTGCCAGCAGAGAACGGACGGCGAACACCGGGGAGCTGTTTTTT.

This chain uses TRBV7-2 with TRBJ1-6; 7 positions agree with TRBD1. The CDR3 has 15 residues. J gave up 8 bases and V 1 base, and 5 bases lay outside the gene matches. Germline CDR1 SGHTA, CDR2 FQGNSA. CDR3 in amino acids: CASSLDGRGDSPLHF. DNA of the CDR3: TGTGCCAGCAGCTTAGACGGCAGGGGGGATTCACCCCTCCACTTT. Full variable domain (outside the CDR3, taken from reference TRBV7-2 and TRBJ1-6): GAGVSQSPSNKVTEKGKDVELRCDPISGHTALYWYRQSLGQGLEFLIYFQGNSAPDKSGLPSDRFSAERTGGSVSTLTIQRTQQEDSAVYLCASSLDGRGDSPLHFGNGTRLTVT.

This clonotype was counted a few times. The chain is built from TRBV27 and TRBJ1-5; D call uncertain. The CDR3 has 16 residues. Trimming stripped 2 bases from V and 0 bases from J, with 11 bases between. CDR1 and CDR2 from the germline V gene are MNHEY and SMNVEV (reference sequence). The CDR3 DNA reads TGTGCCAGCAGTTTAAAATATGGGCATAGCAATCAGCCCCAGCATTTT. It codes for CASSLKYGHSNQPQHF.

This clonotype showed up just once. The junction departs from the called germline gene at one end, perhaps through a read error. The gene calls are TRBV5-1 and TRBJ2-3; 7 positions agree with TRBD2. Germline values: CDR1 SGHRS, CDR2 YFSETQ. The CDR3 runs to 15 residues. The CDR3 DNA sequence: TGCGCCAGCAACTTGGGCGGGGGAACCACAGATACGCAGTATTTT. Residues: CASNLGGGTTDTQYF.

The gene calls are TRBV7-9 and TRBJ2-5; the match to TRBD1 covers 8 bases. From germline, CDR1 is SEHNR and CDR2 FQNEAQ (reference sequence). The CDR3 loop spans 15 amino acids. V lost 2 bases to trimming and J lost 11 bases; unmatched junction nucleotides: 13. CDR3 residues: CASSLQGAVDNEQYF. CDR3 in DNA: TGTGCCAGCAGCTTACAGGGGGCGGTAGACAATGAGCAGTACTTC.

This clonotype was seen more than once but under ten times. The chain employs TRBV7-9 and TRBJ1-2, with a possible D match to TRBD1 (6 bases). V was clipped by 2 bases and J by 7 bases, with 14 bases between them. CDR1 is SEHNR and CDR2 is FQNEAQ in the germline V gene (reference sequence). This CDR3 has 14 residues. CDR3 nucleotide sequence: TGTGCCAGCAGCTTACGGGGGCAGGGCTTTGGCTACACCTTC. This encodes CASSLRGQGFGYTF.

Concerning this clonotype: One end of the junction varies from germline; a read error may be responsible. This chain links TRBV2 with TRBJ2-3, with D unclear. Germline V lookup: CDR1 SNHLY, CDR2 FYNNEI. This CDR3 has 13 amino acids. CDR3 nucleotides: TGTGCCAGCAGACCAATTAGCACAGAAACGCAGTATTTT. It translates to CASRPISTETQYF.

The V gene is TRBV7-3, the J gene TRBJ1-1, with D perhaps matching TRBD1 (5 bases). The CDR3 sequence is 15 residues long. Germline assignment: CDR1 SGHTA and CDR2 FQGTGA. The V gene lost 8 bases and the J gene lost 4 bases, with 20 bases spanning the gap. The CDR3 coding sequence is TGTGCCAGCTCCCGTGGGGGAGGGAGGCGCACTGAAGCTTTCTTT. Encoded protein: CASSRGGGRRTEAFF.

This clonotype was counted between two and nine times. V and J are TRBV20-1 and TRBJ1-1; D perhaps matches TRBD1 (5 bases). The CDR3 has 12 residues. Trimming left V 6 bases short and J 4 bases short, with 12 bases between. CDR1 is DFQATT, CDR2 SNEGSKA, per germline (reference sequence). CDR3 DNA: TGCAGTGCCCCGAAGAGGGGCACTGAAGCTTTCTTT. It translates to CSAPKRGTEAFF.

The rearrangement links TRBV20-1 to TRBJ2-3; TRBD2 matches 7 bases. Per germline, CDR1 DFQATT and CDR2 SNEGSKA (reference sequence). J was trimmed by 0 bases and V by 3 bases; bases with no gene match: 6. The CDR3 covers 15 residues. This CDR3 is CSASSDSGSTDTQYF. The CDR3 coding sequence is TGCAGTGCTAGCTCGGATAGCGGGAGCACAGATACGCAGTATTTT.

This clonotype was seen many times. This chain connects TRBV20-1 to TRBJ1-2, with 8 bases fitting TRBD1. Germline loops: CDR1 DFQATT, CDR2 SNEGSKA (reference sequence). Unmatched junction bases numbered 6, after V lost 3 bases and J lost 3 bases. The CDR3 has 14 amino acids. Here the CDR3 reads CSARAGGRHYGYTF. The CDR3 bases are TGCAGTGCTAGGGCAGGGGGCCGCCACTATGGCTACACCTTC.

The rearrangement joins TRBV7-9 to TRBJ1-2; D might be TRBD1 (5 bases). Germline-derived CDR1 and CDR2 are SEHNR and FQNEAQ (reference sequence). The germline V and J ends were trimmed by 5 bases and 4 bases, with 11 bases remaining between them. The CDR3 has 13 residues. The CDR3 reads CASSVPGPYGYTF. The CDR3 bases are TGTGCCAGCAGCGTACCGGGACCCTATGGCTACACCTTC.

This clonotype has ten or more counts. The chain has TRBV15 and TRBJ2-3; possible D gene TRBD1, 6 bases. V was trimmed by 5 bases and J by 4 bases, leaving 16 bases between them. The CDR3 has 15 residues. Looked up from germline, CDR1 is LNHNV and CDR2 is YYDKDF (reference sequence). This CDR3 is CATSVTSSGADTQYF. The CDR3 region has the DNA TGTGCCACCAGCGTGACCAGTTCAGGGGCAGATACGCAGTATTTT.

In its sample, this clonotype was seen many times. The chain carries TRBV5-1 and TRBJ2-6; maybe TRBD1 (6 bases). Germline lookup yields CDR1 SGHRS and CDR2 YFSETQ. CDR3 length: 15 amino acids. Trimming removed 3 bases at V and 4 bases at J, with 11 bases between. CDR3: CASSSQGIGANVLTF. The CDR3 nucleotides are TGCGCCAGCAGCTCCCAGGGGATAGGGGCCAACGTCCTGACTTTC.

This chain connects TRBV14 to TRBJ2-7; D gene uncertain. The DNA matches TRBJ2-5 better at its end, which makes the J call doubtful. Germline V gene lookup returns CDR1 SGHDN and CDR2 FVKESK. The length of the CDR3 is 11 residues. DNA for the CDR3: TGTGCCAGCAGCGGCTTTGGGACCCAGTACTTC. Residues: CASSGFGTQYF.

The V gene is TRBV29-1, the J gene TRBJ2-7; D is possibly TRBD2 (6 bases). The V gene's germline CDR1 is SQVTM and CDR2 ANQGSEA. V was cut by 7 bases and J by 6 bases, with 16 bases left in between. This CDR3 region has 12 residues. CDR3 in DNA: TGCAGCGGTCTTGCGGACGGGGGCGAGCAGTACTTC. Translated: CSGLADGGEQYF.

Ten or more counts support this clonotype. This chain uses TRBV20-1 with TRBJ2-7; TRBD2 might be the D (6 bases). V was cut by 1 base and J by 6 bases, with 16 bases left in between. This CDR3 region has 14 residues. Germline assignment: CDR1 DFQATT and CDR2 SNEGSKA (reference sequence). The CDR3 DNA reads TGCAGTGCTAGAGCCGGGTGGACTAAGGCCGAGCAGTACTTC. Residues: CSARAGWTKAEQYF.

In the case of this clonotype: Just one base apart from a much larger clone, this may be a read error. The CDR3 bases are TGCAGCGTTGTCAGAAAAGACTCCTACGGGCAGTACTTC. It yields the protein CSVVRKDSYGQYF. This sequence joins TRBV29-1 and TRBJ2-7; D gene ambiguous. The CDR3 is 13 amino acids. Germline-derived CDR1 and CDR2 are SQVTM and ANQGSEA.

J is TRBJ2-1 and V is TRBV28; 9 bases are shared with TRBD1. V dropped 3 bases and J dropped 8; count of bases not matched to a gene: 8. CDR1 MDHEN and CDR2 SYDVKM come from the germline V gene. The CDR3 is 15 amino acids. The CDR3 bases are TGTGCCAGCAGTTTCAAGGGACAGGGTTGGGATGAGCAGTTCTTC. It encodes CASSFKGQGWDEQFF.

In nucleotides, the CDR3 is TGCAGCGTCCTCAGGGAGAACACCGGGGAGCTGTTTTTT. Translated: CSVLRENTGELFF. The chain links TRBV29-1 to TRBJ2-2; a weak D match, TRBD1 (5 bases). The germline gives CDR1 SQVTM, CDR2 ANQGSEA. Trimming removed 6 bases from V and 1 base from J, with 9 bases in between. CDR3 size: 13 residues.

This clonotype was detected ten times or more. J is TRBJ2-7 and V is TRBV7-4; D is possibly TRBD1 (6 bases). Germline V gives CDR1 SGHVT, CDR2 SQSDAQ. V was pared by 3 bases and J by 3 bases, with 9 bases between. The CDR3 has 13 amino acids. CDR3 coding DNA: TGTGCCAGCAGCTTTCGACAGGTCTACGAGCAGTACTTC. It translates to CASSFRQVYEQYF. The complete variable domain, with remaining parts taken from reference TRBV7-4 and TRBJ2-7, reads GAGVSQSPRYKVAKRGRDVALRCDSISGHVTLYWYRQTLGQGSEVLTYSQSDAQRDKSGRPSGRFSAERPERSVSTLKIQRTEQGDSAVYLCASSFRQVYEQYFGPGTRLTVT.